The 13 T cell receptor beta chains presented below share a single source sample, sequenced in a study of T cell responses to AZD1222 COVID-19 vaccine. Produced via immunoSEQ multiplex PCR; TCRdb's table is partial and in-frame only. The sample has roughly 84,000 clones, roughly 87% seen once. The sequenced sample was peripheral blood, obtained on day 0 of AZD1222 vaccination. The receptors derive from an adult in good health.

The chain combines TRBV5-6 with TRBJ1-5; no clear D. The CDR3 contains 15 residues. Trimming took off 4 bases at V and 1 base at J, with 12 bases between the two ends. The germline CDR1 and CDR2 sequences are SGHDT and YYEEEE. CDR3 in amino acids: CASSLGAASNQPQHF. CDR3 nucleotides: TGTGCCAGCAGCCTAGGAGCCGCCAGCAATCAGCCCCAGCATTTT.

The table lists this clone with a count of one. The chain uses TRBV18 and TRBJ2-5; 11 bases map to TRBD2. Germline CDR1 and CDR2: KGHSH and LQKENI. The CDR3 runs 16 residues. V dropped 5 bases and J dropped 5; count of bases not matched to a gene: 10. In DNA, the CDR3 is TGTGCCAGCTCAGCTTTACTAGCGGGAGTGGAGGAGACCCAGTACTTC. It is translated as CASSALLAGVEETQYF. The whole variable domain, filled in from reference TRBV18 and TRBJ2-5, reads NAGVMQNPRHLVRRRGQEARLRCSPMKGHSHVYWYRQLPEEGLKFMVYLQKENIIDESGMPKERFSAEFPKEGPSILRIQQVVRGDSAAYFCASSALLAGVEETQYFGPGTRLLVL.

The V gene is TRBV3-1 (or the pseudogene TRBV3-2), the J gene TRBJ2-3, with D hard to call. Germline V gives CDR1 LGHDT, CDR2 YNNKEL (reference sequence). The ends were cut back, 0 bases at V and 0 bases at J, with 1 base in the middle. The CDR3 consists of 13 residues. Here the CDR3 DNA reads TGTGCCAGCAGCCAAGAAAGCACAGATACGCAGTATTTT. It specifies CASSQESTDTQYF.

The gene calls are TRBV19 and TRBJ1-1, with no clear D. Germline V gives CDR1 LNHDA, CDR2 SQIVND (reference sequence). The V and J ends lost 7 bases and 1 base respectively, with 7 bases between them. This CDR3 is built from 12 residues. DNA of the CDR3: TGTGCCAGTACTAAATGGAACACTGAAGCTTTCTTT. Translating it yields CASTKWNTEAFF.

The CDR3 coding sequence is TGTGCCACCATCGCAGGGGGGGCTCATGGCTACACCTTC. The encoded protein is CATIAGGAHGYTF. The V gene is TRBV24-1, the J gene TRBJ1-2; 7 nucleotides agree with TRBD1. This CDR3 has 13 residues. Germline loops: CDR1 KGHDR, CDR2 SFDVKD. Trimming removed 8 bases from V and 6 bases from J; junction bases left unmatched: 8.

CDR3 amino acids: CATSDNGGPWGETQYF. Written as DNA, the CDR3 is TGTGCCACCAGTGACAATGGGGGCCCATGGGGGGAGACCCAGTACTTC. This chain connects TRBV24-1 to TRBJ2-5, with a tentative D call TRBD1 (6 bases). The CDR3 spans 16 residues. The ends were cut back, 4 bases at V and 5 bases at J, with 19 bases in the middle. CDR1 KGHDR and CDR2 SFDVKD come from the germline V gene.

The chain carries TRBV18 and TRBJ1-5; the D gene is possibly TRBD1 (6 bases). V lost 4 bases and J lost 6, with 10 bases in between. The CDR3 sequence is 13 residues long. Germline assignment: CDR1 KGHSH and CDR2 LQKENI. The CDR3, as DNA: TGTGCCAGCTCACAAGGACAGATTCAGCCCCAGCATTTT. Amino acid sequence: CASSQGQIQPQHF.

This rearrangement joins TRBV19 to TRBJ2-2; D call uncertain. Per germline, CDR1 LNHDA and CDR2 SQIVND (reference sequence). The CDR3 runs to 16 residues. Trimming stripped 1 base from V and 2 bases from J, with 11 bases between. CDR3 region: CASSIAQATNTGELFF. CDR3 coding DNA: TGTGCCAGTAGTATAGCGCAGGCTACCAACACCGGGGAGCTGTTTTTT.

The DNA for the CDR3 is TGTGCCAGCAGCCTCCTGGGGGGAGGCGAAAAACTGTTTTTT. It specifies CASSLLGGGEKLFF. The J gene is TRBJ1-4, the V gene TRBV4-2; a possible D gene is TRBD1 (5 bases). This CDR3 region has 14 residues. Germline lookup yields CDR1 LGHNA and CDR2 YNFKEQ. V was shortened by 4 bases and J by 8 bases, with 14 bases between the two germline ends.

The chain recombines TRBV6-5 with TRBJ1-4; D not resolved. This CDR3 region has 15 residues. V was cut by 10 bases and J by 2 bases, with 17 bases left in between. Per the germline V gene, CDR1 is MNHEY and CDR2 is SVGAGI. This CDR3 reads CATQEQRVTNEKLFF. The CDR3 DNA sequence: TGTGCCACCCAGGAGCAGCGGGTGACTAATGAAAAACTGTTTTTT.

This chain joins TRBV30 and TRBJ1-4, with TRBD1 matching 8 bases. The CDR3 spans 13 residues. Germline values: CDR1 GTSNPN, CDR2 SVGIG (reference sequence). V was clipped by 8 bases and J by 7 bases; unmatched bases: 9. The CDR3 DNA sequence: TGTGCCAGCGACCGGACAGGGCGTGAAAAACTGTTTTTT. As protein: CASDRTGREKLFF.

The DNA for the CDR3 is TGTGCCAGCAGCCATCTCAGGGGCCCTGGAAACACCATATATTTT. Its protein product is CASSHLRGPGNTIYF. V usage is TRBV3-1 (or the pseudogene TRBV3-2) and J usage is TRBJ1-3, with D possibly matching TRBD1 (6 bases). There are 15 residues in the CDR3. The germline V gene has CDR1 LGHDT and CDR2 YNNKEL (reference sequence). With 3 bases removed from V and 2 bases from J, the gap between germline ends came to 11 bases.

For the CDR3, the DNA is TGTGCCACCGGGACAGGACTGCTTAATGAGCAGTTCTTC. This gives the protein CATGTGLLNEQFF. The gene calls are TRBV10-3 and TRBJ2-1; 8 positions agree with TRBD1. The V gene end was trimmed by 10 bases and the J gene end by 7 bases; junction bases not matched to a gene: 9. The length of the CDR3 is 13 residues. Germline loops: CDR1 ENHRY, CDR2 SYGVKD.